The rows below give T cell receptor beta chains drawn from one sample of a study of identical twins. TCRdb ran MiXCR on the 5' RACE reads and lists one entry per CDR3 protein. The table has 1.5 million or so distinct CDR3 sequences, roughly 35% seen once. Sequenced input: cord blood. The receptors were gathered from a newborn girl in good health. Both conserved end residues are part of each CDR3. Each record gives: D gene, V gene, J gene, clone size, CDR3 protein, CDR3 DNA. The D gene is left open where the match is weak. Some rows have no size entry. The others give once, few or many, or a class for an expanded clone.

D: .; V: TRBV20-1; J: TRBJ1-2; size: few; CDR3: CSARQEDYTF; DNA: TGCAGTGCTAGGCAGGAAGACTACACCTTC
D: .; V: TRBV20-1; J: TRBJ1-2; size: few; CDR3: CSASSPTPPNYGYTF; DNA: TGCAGTGCCTCCTCGCCAACCCCACCTAACTATGGCTACACCTTC
D: TRBD2; V: TRBV7-2; J: TRBJ2-7; size: .; CDR3: CASSLGTSGSFYNEQYF; DNA: TGTGCCAGCAGCTTAGGGACTAGCGGGAGTTTCTACAATGAGCAGTACTTC
D: TRBD2; V: TRBV5-6; J: TRBJ2-1; size: few; CDR3: CASSRLAGVHNEQFF; DNA: TGTGCCAGCAGCCGACTAGCGGGAGTACACAATGAGCAGTTCTTC
D: .; V: TRBV28; J: TRBJ2-7; size: few; CDR3: CASSFMRGRPYEQYF; DNA: TGTGCCAGCAGTTTTATGAGAGGGCGTCCCTACGAGCAGTACTTC
D: .; V: TRBV29-1; J: TRBJ2-1; size: many; CDR3: CSVRLEFDEQFF; DNA: TGCAGCGTCCGTTTGGAGTTCGATGAGCAGTTCTTC
D: TRBD2; V: TRBV7-2; J: TRBJ2-5; size: .; CDR3: CASSYRTSARQETQYF; DNA: TGTGCCAGCAGCTATCGGACTAGCGCCCGCCAAGAGACCCAGTACTTC
D: .; V: TRBV20-1; J: TRBJ1-4; size: .; CDR3: CSATPVGANEKLFF; DNA: TGCAGTGCTACCCCCGTCGGGGCTAATGAAAAACTGTTTTTT
D: .; V: TRBV20-1; J: TRBJ2-3; size: .; CDR3: CSANPSGRGVHMDTDTQYF; DNA: TGCAGTGCCAATCCGTCGGGGAGAGGGGTCCACATGGACACAGATACGCAGTATTTT
D: .; V: TRBV2; J: TRBJ2-7; size: .; CDR3: CASEKGGVYYGQYF; DNA: TGTGCCAGCGAGAAGGGGGGGGTCTACTACGGGCAGTACTTC
D: .; V: TRBV3-1; J: TRBJ2-5; size: .; CDR3: CASSQGTVPQETQYF; DNA: TGTGCCAGCAGCCAAGGGACAGTCCCCCAAGAGACCCAGTACTTC
D: .; V: TRBV29-1; J: TRBJ2-3; size: once; CDR3: CSVELGGTDTQYF; DNA: TGCAGCGTTGAACTAGGGGGTACAGATACGCAGTATTTT
D: .; V: TRBV7-8; J: TRBJ1-2; size: few; CDR3: CASSPFQWPGDNYGYTF; DNA: TGTGCCAGCAGCCCGTTTCAATGGCCAGGGGATAACTATGGCTACACCTTC
D: .; V: TRBV9; J: TRBJ2-2; size: few; CDR3: CASSVGLTNTGELFF; DNA: TGTGCCAGCAGCGTAGGACTAACGAACACCGGGGAGCTGTTTTTT
D: TRBD1; V: TRBV20-1; J: TRBJ2-1; size: .; CDR3: CSVLDRGRGEQFF; DNA: TGCAGTGTTCTGGACAGGGGGCGGGGTGAGCAGTTCTTC
D: .; V: TRBV3-1; J: TRBJ2-1; size: few; CDR3: CASSQGWGDHEQFF; DNA: TGTGCCAGCAGTCAGGGGTGGGGAGACCATGAGCAGTTCTTC
D: TRBD2; V: TRBV3-1; J: TRBJ2-7; size: .; CDR3: CASGQDRLAGSTGEQYF; DNA: TGTGCCAGCGGCCAAGATAGGCTAGCGGGGTCGACGGGCGAGCAGTACTTC
D: TRBD2; V: TRBV4-2; J: TRBJ2-7; size: .; CDR3: CASSQDPLAGGRIDNEQYF; DNA: TGTGCCAGCAGCCAAGATCCCCTAGCGGGAGGGAGGATCGACAATGAGCAGTACTTC
D: TRBD2; V: TRBV2; J: TRBJ2-3; size: .; CDR3: CASSEVLAGGLGDTQYF; DNA: TGTGCCAGCAGTGAAGTGCTAGCGGGGGGGCTGGGGGATACGCAGTATTTT
D: .; V: TRBV7-8; J: TRBJ1-4; size: few; CDR3: CASTRIPGRNEKLFF; DNA: TGTGCCAGCACCAGGATCCCCGGCAGGAATGAAAAACTGTTTTTT
D: .; V: TRBV6-1; J: TRBJ1-2; size: .; CDR3: CASSDSRGILFYGYTF; DNA: TGTGCCAGCAGTGATAGTCGGGGGATTCTATTCTATGGCTACACCTTC
D: TRBD2; V: TRBV24-1; J: TRBJ2-1; size: .; CDR3: CATSDLVGGGYNEQFF; DNA: TGTGCCACCAGTGATTTGGTGGGGGGGGGTTACAATGAGCAGTTCTTC
D: TRBD2; V: TRBV4-1; J: TRBJ2-5; size: .; CDR3: CASSQAPLAGGNNEQYF; DNA: TGCGCCAGCAGCCAAGCACCACTAGCGGGGGGTAACAATGAGCAGTACTTC
D: TRBD2; V: TRBV14; J: TRBJ2-3; size: few; CDR3: CASSQGLAGAHTQYF; DNA: TGTGCCAGCAGCCAAGGACTAGCGGGGGCCCATACGCAGTATTTT
D: .; V: TRBV12-3/TRBV12-4; J: TRBJ2-5; size: few; CDR3: CASSPPGRTQYF; DNA: TGTGCCAGCAGCCCCCCGGGCCGGACCCAGTACTTC
D: .; V: TRBV6-1; J: TRBJ2-7; size: few; CDR3: CASSEEANKGYEQYF; DNA: TGTGCCAGCAGTGAAGAAGCCAACAAAGGCTACGAGCAGTACTTC
D: .; V: TRBV6-5; J: TRBJ1-1; size: .; CDR3: CASSYHQVMNTEAFF; DNA: TGTGCCAGCAGTTACCATCAGGTGATGAACACTGAAGCTTTCTTT
D: TRBD2; V: TRBV4-1; J: TRBJ2-3; size: few; CDR3: CASSITSGGPDTQYF; DNA: TGCGCCAGCAGCATAACTAGCGGGGGGCCTGATACGCAGTATTTT
D: .; V: TRBV10-1; J: TRBJ1-1; size: few; CDR3: CASSESGTQREAFF; DNA: TGCGCCAGCAGTGAGTCCGGGACACAACGTGAAGCTTTCTTT
D: TRBD2; V: TRBV7-9; J: TRBJ2-3; size: .; CDR3: CASSLAASGFTDTQYF; DNA: TGTGCCAGCAGCTTAGCGGCTAGCGGGTTCACAGATACGCAGTATTTT
D: .; V: TRBV7-2; J: TRBJ1-5; size: .; CDR3: CVSSLALTGYQPQHF; DNA: TGTGTCAGCAGCTTAGCTTTAACAGGCTATCAGCCCCAGCATTTT
D: TRBD2; V: TRBV20-1; J: TRBJ2-7; size: few; CDR3: CSASRAGAPYEQYF; DNA: TGCAGTGCTAGCCGAGCGGGGGCCCCCTACGAGCAGTACTTC
D: .; V: TRBV10-3; J: TRBJ2-1; size: .; CDR3: CAIRGGETQFF; DNA: TGTGCCATCAGGGGGGGAGAGACCCAGTTCTTC
D: .; V: TRBV28; J: TRBJ2-1; size: .; CDR3: CASSLPRSPGREQFF; DNA: TGTGCCAGCAGTTTACCCCGGAGTCCCGGCAGGGAGCAGTTCTTC
D: TRBD1; V: TRBV6-1; J: TRBJ1-2; size: many; CDR3: CASRTGAYGYTF; DNA: TGTGCCAGCAGAACAGGGGCTTATGGCTACACCTTC
D: TRBD2; V: TRBV4-1; J: TRBJ2-1; size: .; CDR3: CASSPEGGSGYNEQFF; DNA: TGCGCCAGCAGCCCAGAGGGCGGGAGTGGCTACAATGAGCAGTTCTTC
D: TRBD1; V: TRBV20-1; J: TRBJ2-7; size: .; CDR3: CSAYTGGSYNEQYF; DNA: TGCAGTGCTTATACAGGGGGCTCCTACAATGAGCAGTACTTC
D: TRBD1; V: TRBV10-3; J: TRBJ2-3; size: .; CDR3: CAISLDRGGADTQYF; DNA: TGTGCCATCAGTCTTGACAGGGGAGGCGCAGATACGCAGTATTTT
D: .; V: TRBV20-1; J: TRBJ2-1; size: .; CDR3: CSARAGLYNEQFF; DNA: TGCAGTGCTAGGGCCGGCCTCTACAATGAGCAGTTCTTC
D: .; V: TRBV24-1; J: TRBJ2-7; size: .; CDR3: CATSDRSGSYNEQYF; DNA: TGTGCCACCAGTGATCGGTCAGGGTCCTACAATGAGCAGTACTTC